What follows are 27 T cell receptor beta chains derived from one specimen sequenced in a study of siplizumab effects on memory and regulatory T cells. This table comes from immunoSEQ multiplex PCR, and its TCRdb copy is limited to in-frame clones, with some not included. The sample carries approximately 90,000 clones, approximately 95% recorded once. Sample: non-Treg CD4+ T cells sorted from blood. These receptors all stem from a human donor in good health.

The V and J genes are TRBV25-1 and TRBJ1-5, with D perhaps TRBD1 (5 bases). The CDR3 is made up of 15 amino acids. Germline V lookup: CDR1 MGHDK, CDR2 SYGVNS. The V gene lost 3 bases and the J gene lost 2 bases, with 11 bases spanning the gap. This CDR3 is CASSEAGKGNQPQHF. The CDR3 coding sequence is TGTGCCAGCAGTGAGGCAGGGAAGGGCAATCAGCCCCAGCATTTT.

V gene TRBV6-4 combines with J gene TRBJ1-2; TRBD1 matches at 9 bases. The CDR3 sequence is 14 residues long. Unmatched junction bases numbered 10, after V lost 7 bases and J lost 7 bases. CDR1 is MRHNA, CDR2 SNTAGT, per germline. This CDR3 is CASTPGQGAGGYTF. The CDR3 region has the DNA TGTGCCAGCACTCCGGGACAGGGAGCTGGTGGCTACACCTTC.

The chain carries TRBV18 and TRBJ1-1; TRBD1 is a possible D gene (6 bases). V was cut by 6 bases and J by 4 bases, with 18 bases left in between. Germline V gene lookup returns CDR1 KGHSH and CDR2 LQKENI. The CDR3 extends over 15 amino acids. In DNA form, the CDR3 reads TGTGCCAGCTCCCAAAGACAGGACAGATCCACTGAAGCTTTCTTT. Residues: CASSQRQDRSTEAFF.

V usage is TRBV19 and J usage is TRBJ2-7, with D possibly being TRBD1 or TRBD2 (6 bases each). V was pared by 3 bases and J by 1 base, with 16 bases between. This CDR3 is built from 16 residues. CDR1 is LNHDA and CDR2 is SQIVND in the germline V gene (reference sequence). CDR3 loop: CASSIIKGGGSYEQYF. The DNA of the CDR3 is TGTGCCAGTAGTATTATAAAGGGGGGCGGATCCTACGAGCAGTACTTC.

The rearrangement uses TRBV11-2 and TRBJ1-5; 11 positions match TRBD1. There are 15 residues in the CDR3. The junction had 3 bases not matched to a gene; V was cut back by 1 base and J by 7 bases. Germline V gives CDR1 SGHAT, CDR2 FQNNGV. CDR3 protein: CASSLGTGGRQPQHF. CDR3 DNA: TGTGCCAGCAGCTTAGGGACAGGGGGCAGGCAGCCCCAGCATTTT.

The chain links TRBV18 to TRBJ1-6; 9 bases are shared with TRBD1. Germline trimming cut 2 bases from V and 10 bases from J; bases unmatched to any gene: 3. Germline assignment: CDR1 KGHSH and CDR2 LQKENI. This CDR3 region has 14 residues. CDR3: CASSPGTGNSPLHF. CDR3 bases: TGTGCCAGCTCACCAGGGACAGGGAACTCACCCCTCCACTTT. The complete variable domain, with remaining parts taken from reference TRBV18 and TRBJ1-6, reads NAGVMQNPRHLVRRRGQEARLRCSPMKGHSHVYWYRQLPEEGLKFMVYLQKENIIDESGMPKERFSAEFPKEGPSILRIQQVVRGDSAAYFCASSPGTGNSPLHFGNGTRLTVT.

The genes are TRBV18 and TRBJ1-2; no reliable D call. Trimming pared 3 bases from V and 8 bases from J, leaving 13 bases between. The CDR3 length is 13 residues. CDR1 is KGHSH, CDR2 LQKENI, per germline. DNA for the CDR3: TGTGCCAGCTCACCGGGTACCGGCAGGGGCTACACCTTC. Amino acid sequence: CASSPGTGRGYTF.

The chain combines TRBV11-2 with TRBJ2-3; tentative D call: TRBD2 (7 bases). The CDR3 length is 16 residues. Germline CDR1 reads SGHAT; CDR2 reads FQNNGV. Deletions cut 5 bases from V and 3 bases from J, with 18 bases between. In nucleotides, the CDR3 is TGTGCCAGCAGCGGGGGGGGCCTACGGACGACAGATACGCAGTATTTT. It codes for CASSGGGLRTTDTQYF. The full variable domain, rest sourced from reference TRBV11-2 and TRBJ2-3, is EAGVAQSPRYKIIEKRQSVAFWCNPISGHATLYWYQQILGQGPKLLIQFQNNGVVDDSQLPKDRFSAERLKGVDSTLKIQPAKLEDSAVYLCASSGGGLRTTDTQYFGPGTRLTVL.

Remarks on this clone: Different DNA sequences within this sample yield the same CDR3. The rearrangement joins TRBV7-9 to TRBJ2-5, with TRBD2 as a possible D gene (6 bases). The CDR3 extends over 14 amino acids. Germline CDR1 SEHNR, CDR2 FQNEAQ (reference sequence). V shed 0 bases and J shed 2 bases, with 7 bases lying between them. This chain's CDR3 is CASSLAGGQETQYF. The DNA of the CDR3 is TGTGCCAGCAGCTTAGCTGGGGGGCAAGAGACCCAGTACTTC.

The V gene is TRBV6-5, the J gene TRBJ2-5, with D possibly being TRBD1 (7 bases). V was cut by 2 bases and J by 3 bases, with 16 bases left in between. Germline-derived CDR1 and CDR2 are MNHEY and SVGAGI. CDR3 length: 16 residues. For the CDR3, the DNA is TGTGCCAGCAGTTACCCTAGACAGGGAGGTAAAGAGACCCAGTACTTC. This translates into CASSYPRQGGKETQYF.

This rearrangement joins TRBV7-2 to TRBJ1-1; TRBD1 is a possible D gene (6 bases). This CDR3 has 15 residues. The V gene's germline CDR1 is SGHTA and CDR2 FQGNSA. The V and J ends lost 9 bases and 1 base respectively, with 18 bases between them. DNA of the CDR3: TGTGCCAGTTCATTGAGGGGGGGGACGAACACTGAAGCTTTCTTT. This codes for CASSLRGGTNTEAFF.

V usage is TRBV15 and J usage is TRBJ1-1, with TRBD1 matching over 10 bases. The CDR3 has 14 residues. The trim removed 9 bases at V and 4 bases at J, leaving 8 bases unmatched. Germline V gene data show CDR1 as LNHNV and CDR2 as YYDKDF (reference sequence). The chain's CDR3 is CATQPGQGITEAFF. For the CDR3, the DNA is TGTGCCACTCAACCGGGACAGGGGATCACTGAAGCTTTCTTT.

The J gene is TRBJ2-1, the V gene TRBV2; perhaps D is TRBD1 or TRBD2 (5 bases each). Germline CDR1 reads SNHLY; CDR2 reads FYNNEI. This CDR3 comprises 14 residues. Between the trimmed V and J ends, which lost 3 bases and 8 bases, there was a span of 14 bases. This chain's CDR3 is CASSDPGPTYEQFF. The CDR3 DNA reads as TGTGCCAGCAGTGACCCGGGACCGACCTATGAGCAGTTCTTC.

The chain employs TRBV29-1 and TRBJ1-1, with a tentative D call TRBD1 (5 bases). Germline V gene lookup returns CDR1 SQVTM and CDR2 ANQGSEA. The CDR3 loop spans 13 amino acids. V was shortened by 7 bases and J by 1 base, with 13 bases between the two germline ends. The CDR3 reads CSAIPGPNTEAFF. In DNA, the CDR3 is TGCAGCGCAATTCCGGGACCGAACACTGAAGCTTTCTTT.

The chain recombines TRBV6-1 with TRBJ1-1, with D perhaps TRBD1 (5 bases). V shed 6 bases and J shed 0 bases, with 11 bases lying between them. The CDR3 is made up of 14 amino acids. The germline V gene has CDR1 MNHNS and CDR2 SASEGT. The CDR3 reads CASSAPGLNTEAFF. For the CDR3, the DNA is TGTGCCAGCAGCGCTCCGGGGCTGAACACTGAAGCTTTCTTT.

The rearrangement uses TRBV11-1 and TRBJ1-2; D is ambiguous. This CDR3 is 13 amino acids long. Germline lookup yields CDR1 SGHAT and CDR2 FQDESV (reference sequence). With 7 bases removed from V and 4 bases from J, the gap between germline ends came to 13 bases. DNA for the CDR3: TGTGCCAGCAATTTTGGGCAGACCTATGGCTACACCTTC. The encoded protein is CASNFGQTYGYTF.

The V and J genes are TRBV18 and TRBJ2-7; TRBD1 agrees at 8 bases. Germline V gives CDR1 KGHSH, CDR2 LQKENI. V shed 9 bases, J shed 5 bases, and the junction held 12 bases outside the gene matches. This CDR3 region has 14 residues. The CDR3 coding sequence is TGTGCCAGTCTTAATACAGGGGGTGTCGACGAGCAGTACTTC. This sequence encodes CASLNTGGVDEQYF.

This clone has just one count. The chain recombines TRBV12-5 with TRBJ2-3; D is unresolved. The CDR3 is 12 amino acids. Trimming stripped 1 base from V and 6 bases from J, with 5 bases between. CDR1 and CDR2 (germline): LGHNT, FRNRAP. The CDR3 region has the DNA TGTGCTAGTGGTTTGGGACGGGATACGCAGTATTTT. Translated: CASGLGRDTQYF.

The genes are TRBV7-3 and TRBJ2-2; no firm D call. The CDR3 contains 14 residues. The germline CDR1 and CDR2 sequences are SGHTA and FQGTGA. Between the trimmed V and J ends, which lost 2 bases and 1 base, there was a span of 5 bases. This CDR3 is CASSLVVNTGELFF. The CDR3 DNA sequence: TGTGCCAGCAGCTTAGTTGTGAACACCGGGGAGCTGTTTTTT.

The chain couples TRBV6-1 to TRBJ1-6; D is perhaps TRBD1 (5 bases). This CDR3 is 13 amino acids long. Trimming pared 2 bases from V and 11 bases from J, leaving 10 bases between. Looked up from germline, CDR1 is MNHNS and CDR2 is SASEGT. The chain's CDR3 is CASSEFLGPPLHF. The CDR3 DNA sequence: TGTGCCAGCAGTGAATTTTTGGGGCCACCCCTCCACTTT.

The gene calls are TRBV19 and TRBJ1-5; 9 bases are shared with TRBD1. There are 19 residues in the CDR3. V lost 4 bases and J lost 0; bases outside the gene matches: 13. Germline V gives CDR1 LNHDA, CDR2 SQIVND (reference sequence). The CDR3 nucleotides are TGTGCCAGTAGTACTTCCCGACAGGGGGGCTCTTATAGCAATCAGCCCCAGCATTTT. This gives the protein CASSTSRQGGSYSNQPQHF.

The chain couples TRBV9 to TRBJ2-3, with 11 positions matching TRBD2. Unmatched junction bases numbered 9, after V lost 0 bases and J lost 6 bases. Germline CDR1 is SGDLS and CDR2 is YYNGEE. This CDR3 is 17 amino acids long. The CDR3 loop reads CASSVEGTSGPRDTQYF. CDR3 nucleotides: TGTGCCAGCAGCGTAGAAGGGACTAGCGGACCTCGGGATACGCAGTATTTT.

The V and J genes are TRBV14 and TRBJ2-5, with D possibly matching TRBD2 (6 bases). Germline values: CDR1 SGHDN, CDR2 FVKESK. The CDR3 covers 15 residues. V shed 0 bases and J shed 5 bases, with 13 bases lying between them. In DNA form, the CDR3 reads TGTGCCAGCAGCCAAGATGGGGGACGGGAGGAGACCCAGTACTTC. This translates into CASSQDGGREETQYF.

This clone was observed a single time. The V and J genes are TRBV29-1 and TRBJ2-1, with D possibly called TRBD1 or TRBD2 (6 bases each). V lost 6 bases and J 8 bases, leaving 17 bases between the germline ends. Per the germline V gene, CDR1 is SQVTM and CDR2 is ANQGSEA. This CDR3 spans 13 amino acids. The CDR3 DNA is TGCAGCGTGGGGGGCCAGGGTGGAGATGAGCAGTTCTTC. Protein sequence: CSVGGQGGDEQFF.

The chain uses TRBV5-4 and TRBJ2-1, with 8 bases that match TRBD2. After removal of 6 bases from V and 6 bases from J, the junction contained 11 bases not matched to a gene. CDR1 is SGHNT, CDR2 YYREEE, per germline (reference sequence). This CDR3 contains 15 residues. The CDR3 spells CASTPVPGGGNEQFF. In nucleotides, the CDR3 is TGTGCCAGCACCCCCGTACCGGGAGGGGGCAATGAGCAGTTCTTC.

This clone was recorded once. V gene TRBV19 combines with J gene TRBJ2-3; the D is unclear. V gave up 2 bases and J gave up 3 bases, with 0 bases separating them. The CDR3 sequence is 11 residues long. Germline-derived CDR1 and CDR2 are LNHDA and SQIVND (reference sequence). CDR3 nucleotide sequence: TGTGCCAGTAGTATAACAGATACGCAGTATTTT. It encodes CASSITDTQYF.

The V gene is TRBV7-3, the J gene TRBJ2-7; TRBD2 agrees at 8 bases. Germline V CDR1 and CDR2: SGHTA, FQGTGA. CDR3 length equals 14 residues. V dropped 1 base and J dropped 6; count of bases not matched to a gene: 5. This CDR3 is CASSLRAGEGEQYF. As DNA, the CDR3 is TGTGCCAGCAGCTTAAGAGCGGGAGAGGGCGAGCAGTACTTC.